The sequence of this T cell receptor beta chain was determined in a study of shared clonotypes between healthy human individuals. Per germline, CDR1 GTSNPN and CDR2 SVGIG (reference sequence). This CDR3 comprises 14 residues. Trimming stripped 5 bases from V and 7 bases from J, with 17 bases between. Only Caucasian adults living in Nashville, Tennessee served as donors. In regard to this clone: Its antigen is currently unknown.

Whole-study findings and limits: Enrolling few donors narrowed the genetic and exposure-history diversity that was represented.

Using immunoSEQ multiplex PCR, the repertoire was profiled, and TCRdb retains in-frame clones only, with some absent. This sample yields around 1,100,000 clones, of which around three quarters are seen a single time; about 0.89% belongs to the top ten. The source material was memory CD4+ T cells from PBMCs. Sample subset: CD45RA-negative fraction. The sequence was obtained from a man younger than 35 in good health. Some clones in this sample may be carry-over from other donors' samples. This rearrangement joins TRBV30 to TRBJ1-4; the D gene is possibly TRBD1 (6 bases). Written as DNA, the CDR3 is TGTGCCTGGTCCCAAGGGGGGGATCTTGAAAAACTGTTTTTT. Its translation: CAWSQGGDLEKLFF.